This entry lists 3 T cell receptor beta chains sequenced from one sample in a study of T cells in Graves' hyperthyroidism and ophthalmopathy. The CDR3 regions of TCR beta were amplified from RNA transcripts. The HTBI primer set was used in a first-round RT-PCR of the TCR CDR3. TCRdb reanalysed the multiplex PCR reads using MiXCR and keeps one entry per CDR3 protein. The top ten hold over 6% of the sample, which has fewer than 650,000 distinct CDR3 sequences, 12% to 15% seen once. The sequenced sample was blood. Receptor source: a young woman with Graves' ophthalmopathy.

This clonotype came up many times. The chain joins TRBV3-1 to TRBJ2-5, with D possibly TRBD1 on 6 matching bases. Germline values: CDR1 LGHDT, CDR2 YNNKEL (reference sequence). This CDR3 has 13 residues. V lost 5 bases and J 2 bases, leaving 9 bases between the germline ends. CDR3 sequence: CASSSGTQETQYF. The CDR3 bases are TGTGCCAGCAGCTCCGGGACACAAGAGACCCAGTACTTC.

This clonotype was seen repeatedly, ten times or more. The rearrangement links TRBV12-3 or TRBV12-4 to TRBJ1-2; D not resolved. The CDR3 length is 13 residues. V lost 6 bases, J lost 2 bases, and 10 bases lay in between. This CDR3 reads CASSPGRNYGYTF. CDR3 nucleotide sequence: TGTGCCAGCAGCCCCGGACGGAACTATGGCTACACCTTC.

This clonotype was observed at least ten times. This rearrangement joins TRBV10-3 to TRBJ1-5; 7 bases map to TRBD1. With V trimmed by 0 bases and J by 4 bases, 6 bases remained unmatched. CDR3 length: 16 residues. Germline V lookup: CDR1 ENHRY, CDR2 SYGVKD. The CDR3 region has the DNA TGTGCCATCAGTGAGTCTGTAGGGGGCGGAAATCAGCCCCAGCATTTT. Its translation: CAISESVGGGNQPQHF.